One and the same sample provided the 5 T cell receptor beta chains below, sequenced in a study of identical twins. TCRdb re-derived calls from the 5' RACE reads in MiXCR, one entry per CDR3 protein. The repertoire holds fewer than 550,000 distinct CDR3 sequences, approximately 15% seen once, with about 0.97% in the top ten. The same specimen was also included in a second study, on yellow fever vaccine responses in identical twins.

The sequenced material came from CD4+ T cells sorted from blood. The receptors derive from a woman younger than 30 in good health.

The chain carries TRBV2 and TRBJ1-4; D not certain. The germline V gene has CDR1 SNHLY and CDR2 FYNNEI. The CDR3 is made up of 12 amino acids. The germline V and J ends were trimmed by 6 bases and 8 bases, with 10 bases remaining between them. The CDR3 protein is CASSPTTEKLFF. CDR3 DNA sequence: TGTGCCAGCAGCCCCACGACAGAAAAACTGTTTTTT.

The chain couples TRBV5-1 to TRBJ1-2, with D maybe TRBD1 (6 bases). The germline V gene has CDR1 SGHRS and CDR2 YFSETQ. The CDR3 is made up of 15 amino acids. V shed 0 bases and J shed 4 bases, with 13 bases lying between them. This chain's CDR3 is CASSLGRQVPYGYTF. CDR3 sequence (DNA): TGCGCCAGCAGCTTGGGGCGACAGGTACCCTATGGCTACACCTTC.

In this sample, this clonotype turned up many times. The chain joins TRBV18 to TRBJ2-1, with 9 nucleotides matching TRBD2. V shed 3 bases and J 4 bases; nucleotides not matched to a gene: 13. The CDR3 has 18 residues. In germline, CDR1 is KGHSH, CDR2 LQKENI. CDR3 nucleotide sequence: TGTGCCAGCTCACCGGGCCGGGTGCGACTAGCGGAGTACAATGAGCAGTTCTTC. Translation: CASSPGRVRLAEYNEQFF. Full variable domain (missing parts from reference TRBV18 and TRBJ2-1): NAGVMQNPRHLVRRRGQEARLRCSPMKGHSHVYWYRQLPEEGLKFMVYLQKENIIDESGMPKERFSAEFPKEGPSILRIQQVVRGDSAAYFCASSPGRVRLAEYNEQFFGPGTRLTVL.

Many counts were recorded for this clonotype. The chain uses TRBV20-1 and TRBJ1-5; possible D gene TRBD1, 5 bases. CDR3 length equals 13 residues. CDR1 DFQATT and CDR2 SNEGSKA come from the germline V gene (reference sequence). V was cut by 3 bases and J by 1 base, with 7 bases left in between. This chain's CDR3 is CSAREGSNQPQHF. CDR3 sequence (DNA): TGCAGTGCTAGGGAGGGGAGCAATCAGCCCCAGCATTTT.

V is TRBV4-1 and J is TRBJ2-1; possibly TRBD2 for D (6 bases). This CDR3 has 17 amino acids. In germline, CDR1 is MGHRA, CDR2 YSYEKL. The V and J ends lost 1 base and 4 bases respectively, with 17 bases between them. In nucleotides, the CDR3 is TGCGCCAGCAGCCAAGTGTTAGCGGTCCTGGGTTACAATGAGCAGTTCTTC. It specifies CASSQVLAVLGYNEQFF.